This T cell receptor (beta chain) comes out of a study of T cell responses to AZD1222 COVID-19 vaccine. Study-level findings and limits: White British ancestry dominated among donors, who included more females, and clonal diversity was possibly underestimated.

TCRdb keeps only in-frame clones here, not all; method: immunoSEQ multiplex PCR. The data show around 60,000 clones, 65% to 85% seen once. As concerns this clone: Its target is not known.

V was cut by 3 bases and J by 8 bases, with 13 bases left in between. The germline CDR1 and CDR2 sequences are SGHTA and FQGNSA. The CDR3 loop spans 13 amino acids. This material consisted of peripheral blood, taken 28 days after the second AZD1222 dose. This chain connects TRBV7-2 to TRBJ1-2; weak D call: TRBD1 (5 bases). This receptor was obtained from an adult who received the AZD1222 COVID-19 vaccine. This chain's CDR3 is CASSFRDSSGYTF. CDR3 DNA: TGTGCCAGCAGCTTTCGAGACAGTTCCGGCTACACCTTC.